This TCR beta chain derives from a study of T cells in Graves' hyperthyroidism and ophthalmopathy. This clonotype has ten or more counts. RNA transcripts were the template for amplifying TCR beta CDR3 regions. Using the HTBI primer set, a first-round RT-PCR was run on the TCR CDR3. TCRdb called the multiplex PCR reads again in MiXCR, with one record for every CDR3 protein. Here the sample spans roughly 500,000 distinct CDR3 sequences, about 20% being singletons. V was pared by 1 base and J by 0 bases, with 6 bases between. The CDR3 is 13 amino acids. The germline V gene has CDR1 GTSNPN and CDR2 SVGIG (reference sequence).

Sequences were obtained from blood. The origin of this receptor is a woman between 65 and 79 years old with Graves' ophthalmopathy. This chain uses TRBV30 with TRBJ1-1; no definite D call. This CDR3 reads CAWSEAVNTEAFF. As DNA, the CDR3 is TGTGCCTGGAGTGAGGCAGTGAACACTGAAGCTTTCTTT.